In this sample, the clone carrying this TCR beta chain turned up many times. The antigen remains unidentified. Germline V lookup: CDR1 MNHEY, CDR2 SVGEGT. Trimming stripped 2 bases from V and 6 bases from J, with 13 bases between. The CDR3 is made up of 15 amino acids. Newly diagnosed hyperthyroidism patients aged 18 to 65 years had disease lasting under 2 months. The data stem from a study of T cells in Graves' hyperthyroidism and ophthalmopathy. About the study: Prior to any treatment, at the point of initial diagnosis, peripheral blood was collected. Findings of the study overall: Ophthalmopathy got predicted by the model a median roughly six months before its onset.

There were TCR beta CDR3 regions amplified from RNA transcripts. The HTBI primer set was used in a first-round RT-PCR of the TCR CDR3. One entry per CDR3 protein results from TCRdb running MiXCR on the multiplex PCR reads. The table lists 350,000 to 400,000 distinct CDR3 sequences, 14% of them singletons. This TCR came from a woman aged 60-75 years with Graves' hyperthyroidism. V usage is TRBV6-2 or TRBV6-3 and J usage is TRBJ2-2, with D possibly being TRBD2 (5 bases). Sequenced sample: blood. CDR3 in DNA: TGTGCCAGCAGTTACCTAATGGGAGCGGCCGGGGAGCTGTTTTTT. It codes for CASSYLMGAAGELFF.